The 19 T cell receptor beta chains reported below all come from one sample, sequenced in a study of blood T cell repertoires in COVID-19. This table comes from immunoSEQ multiplex PCR, and its TCRdb copy is limited to in-frame clones, with some not included. There are fewer than 500,000 clones in the sample; approximately 90% occur only once, and 0.97% lies in the top ten. Source material: PBMCs or T cells enriched from blood (not recorded which). Receptor source: a woman under 40 with acute COVID-19.

The chain recombines TRBV3-1 (or the pseudogene TRBV3-2) with TRBJ1-2; D may be TRBD1 (6 bases). V lost 1 base and J 4 bases, leaving 7 bases between the germline ends. CDR1 is LGHDT, CDR2 YNNKEL, per germline (reference sequence). This CDR3 spans 13 amino acids. The CDR3 reads CASSQGTAYGYTF. The DNA for the CDR3 is TGTGCCAGCAGCCAAGGGACAGCCTATGGCTACACCTTC.

This chain joins TRBV7-9 and TRBJ2-3, with a possible D match to TRBD2 (5 bases). Trimming took 2 bases from V and 4 from J, leaving 13 bases between them. CDR3 size: 15 residues. In germline, CDR1 is SEHNR, CDR2 FQNEAQ (reference sequence). The CDR3 spells CASSLTAMRADTQYF. The CDR3 DNA follows: TGTGCCAGCAGCTTAACAGCGATGCGGGCAGATACGCAGTATTTT.

The chain uses TRBV5-1 and TRBJ2-7, with 7 bases matching TRBD1. The CDR3 is 13 amino acids. Germline CDR1 reads SGHRS; CDR2 reads YFSETQ. After removal of 4 bases from V and 4 bases from J, the junction contained 5 bases not matched to a gene. This CDR3 reads CASSTDRAYEQYF. The DNA of the CDR3 is TGCGCCAGCAGCACCGACAGGGCATACGAGCAGTACTTC. The full variable domain, completed using reference TRBV5-1 and TRBJ2-7, is KAGVTQTPRYLIKTRGQQVTLSCSPISGHRSVSWYQQTPGQGLQFLFEYFSETQRNKGNFPGRFSGRQFSNSRSEMNVSTLELGDSALYLCASSTDRAYEQYFGPGTRLTVT.

The chain combines TRBV7-6 with TRBJ2-7, with TRBD2 matching 14 bases. CDR3 length equals 16 residues. J gave up 4 bases and V 4 bases, and 6 bases lay outside the gene matches. Looked up from germline, CDR1 is SGHVS and CDR2 is FNYEAQ. The CDR3 here is CASSSQTSGGVYEQYF. The CDR3 DNA sequence: TGTGCCAGCAGCTCCCAGACTAGCGGGGGGGTTTACGAGCAGTACTTC.

V is TRBV27 and J is TRBJ1-2, with D uncertain. This CDR3 is 15 amino acids long. Trimming took off 5 bases at V and 4 bases at J, with 17 bases between the two ends. Germline lookup yields CDR1 MNHEY and CDR2 SMNVEV (reference sequence). CDR3 DNA: TGTGCCAGCAGTCTAAACCTCCGGGTTTCCTATGGCTACACCTTC. This encodes CASSLNLRVSYGYTF.

J is TRBJ2-7 and V is TRBV11-2; perhaps TRBD2 as D (6 bases). Trimming took 7 bases from V and 0 from J, leaving 16 bases between them. Germline assignment: CDR1 SGHAT and CDR2 FQNNGV. This CDR3 comprises 15 residues. The CDR3 DNA reads as TGTGCCAGCAACCTTGGTGCGGGGCCCTCCTACGAGCAGTACTTC. Its translation: CASNLGAGPSYEQYF. The whole variable domain, remainder taken from reference TRBV11-2 and TRBJ2-7, is EAGVAQSPRYKIIEKRQSVAFWCNPISGHATLYWYQQILGQGPKLLIQFQNNGVVDDSQLPKDRFSAERLKGVDSTLKIQPAKLEDSAVYLCASNLGAGPSYEQYFGPGTRLTVT.

This clone was observed once. This chain uses TRBV9 with TRBJ1-2, with a tentative D call TRBD1 (5 bases). The CDR3 length is 15 residues. Germline CDR1 is SGDLS and CDR2 is YYNGEE. Deletions cut 1 base from V and 6 bases from J, with 16 bases between. The CDR3 is CASSVSRQGRDGYTF. For the CDR3, the DNA is TGTGCCAGCAGCGTAAGTCGGCAGGGCCGGGATGGCTACACCTTC.

This sequence joins TRBV30 and TRBJ2-5; 8 bases map to TRBD1. The CDR3 sequence is 18 residues long. Germline CDR1 reads GTSNPN; CDR2 reads SVGIG (reference sequence). J lost 1 base, V lost 2 bases, and 15 bases had no gene match. The CDR3 loop is CAWSTGAGGFSSQETQYF. The CDR3 DNA reads as TGTGCCTGGAGTACCGGGGCAGGGGGCTTCAGTTCCCAAGAGACCCAGTACTTC. Drawing the rest from reference TRBV30 and TRBJ2-5, the complete variable domain is SQTIHQWPATLVQPVGSPLSLECTVEGTSNPNLYWYRQAAGRGLQLLFYSVGIGQISSEVPQNLSASRPQDRQFILSSKKLLLSDSGFYLCAWSTGAGGFSSQETQYFGPGTRLLVL.

This sequence joins TRBV2 and TRBJ1-3; D remains unclear. Per the germline V gene, CDR1 is SNHLY and CDR2 is FYNNEI. V lost 2 bases and J lost 0, with 11 bases in between. This CDR3 has 16 residues. CDR3 sequence (DNA): TGTGCCAGCAGTGAATCAGCGAGGTACTCTGGAAACACCATATATTTT. Its translation is CASSESARYSGNTIYF.

CDR3 sequence: CAWSVRTSGGRDTQYF. CDR3 sequence (DNA): TGTGCCTGGAGTGTACGGACTAGCGGGGGGCGGGATACGCAGTATTTT. The gene calls are TRBV30 and TRBJ2-3, with 14 bases matching TRBD2. Unmatched junction bases numbered 5, after V lost 0 bases and J lost 6 bases. Per germline, CDR1 GTSNPN and CDR2 SVGIG (reference sequence). The CDR3 totals 16 residues.

This chain joins TRBV7-2 and TRBJ1-5; a weak D match, TRBD1 (5 bases). Germline V gene lookup returns CDR1 SGHTA and CDR2 FQGNSA. The CDR3 sequence is 15 residues long. Deletions cut 5 bases from V and 1 base from J, with 12 bases between. CDR3 amino acids: CASSRDRNSNQPQHF. CDR3 coding DNA: TGTGCCAGCAGCCGTGACAGAAACAGCAATCAGCCCCAGCATTTT.

This clone was recorded many times. The V gene is TRBV6-5, the J gene TRBJ2-2, with TRBD1 matching 7 bases. This CDR3 contains 15 residues. V lost 4 bases and J lost 1; bases outside the gene matches: 3. Germline V lookup: CDR1 MNHEY, CDR2 SVGAGI. CDR3 protein: CASSSGTENTGELFF. The CDR3 DNA reads TGTGCCAGCAGTTCCGGGACAGAGAACACCGGGGAGCTGTTTTTT.

V is TRBV7-9 and J is TRBJ1-6; D remains unclear. From germline, CDR1 is SEHNR and CDR2 FQNEAQ (reference sequence). The CDR3 spans 16 residues. V lost 1 base and J lost 0, with 7 bases in between. CDR3 nucleotides: TGTGCCAGCAGCTTAGGTGGGAGCTCCTATAATTCACCCCTCCACTTT. Encoded protein: CASSLGGSSYNSPLHF. The complete variable domain, with remaining parts taken from reference TRBV7-9 and TRBJ1-6, reads DTGVSQNPRHKITKRGQNVTFRCDPISEHNRLYWYRQTLGQGPEFLTYFQNEAQLEKSRLLSDRFSAERPKGSFSTLEIQRTEQGDSAMYLCASSLGGSSYNSPLHFGNGTRLTVT.

This clone was recorded once. The chain recombines TRBV7-9 with TRBJ1-2, with 7 bases fitting TRBD1. With 3 bases clipped from V and 0 bases from J, the junction kept 7 bases outside the gene matches. The CDR3 is 16 residues long. CDR1 and CDR2 (germline): SEHNR, FQNEAQ (reference sequence). CDR3 loop: CASSLRTGSSNYGYTF. CDR3 DNA sequence: TGTGCCAGCAGCTTGCGGACAGGTTCCTCTAACTATGGCTACACCTTC.

On this clone: Other DNA sequences of this sample code for an identical CDR3. The chain uses TRBV2 and TRBJ1-5; 7 bases align to TRBD1. The CDR3 runs 15 residues. The junction had 2 bases not matched to a gene; V was cut back by 1 base and J by 2 bases. Germline CDR1 reads SNHLY; CDR2 reads FYNNEI. CDR3 loop: CASSEGQGGNQPQHF. CDR3 nucleotide sequence: TGTGCCAGCAGTGAAGGACAGGGAGGCAATCAGCCCCAGCATTTT.

This clone appeared a few times. The chain has TRBV6-2 or TRBV6-3 and TRBJ1-4; tentatively, D is TRBD1 (6 bases). Trimming cost V 5 bases and J 8 bases, with 21 bases left between them. Germline lookup yields CDR1 MNHEY and CDR2 SVGEGT. This CDR3 spans 16 amino acids. CDR3 DNA: TGTGCCAGCAGTCCGAGTCCGGGACAAGCAGGGGAAAAACTGTTTTTT. Translation: CASSPSPGQAGEKLFF.

This sequence joins TRBV5-1 and TRBJ2-6; TRBD2 might be the D (6 bases). There are 18 residues in the CDR3. The germline CDR1 and CDR2 sequences are SGHRS and YFSETQ. V was trimmed by 4 bases and J by 0 bases, leaving 17 bases between them. The CDR3 DNA reads TGCGCCAGCAGCCCCAAAGGGACTGCCAGCTCTGGGGCCAACGTCCTGACTTTC. Its protein product is CASSPKGTASSGANVLTF. Complete variable domain (other parts from reference TRBV5-1 and TRBJ2-6): KAGVTQTPRYLIKTRGQQVTLSCSPISGHRSVSWYQQTPGQGLQFLFEYFSETQRNKGNFPGRFSGRQFSNSRSEMNVSTLELGDSALYLCASSPKGTASSGANVLTFGAGSRLTVL.

V gene TRBV5-3 combines with J gene TRBJ2-7; D is perhaps TRBD1 (5 bases). TRBV5-3 is placed among ORFs of uncertain function. V dropped 1 base and J dropped 3 bases, with 14 bases sitting between them. The length of the CDR3 is 15 residues. The CDR3 DNA reads TGTGCCAGAAGCTTGAGGGGCGACCGCGACTACGAGCAGTACTTC. Encoded protein: CARSLRGDRDYEQYF.

The chain uses TRBV7-2 and TRBJ2-3; tentatively, D is TRBD2 (5 bases). Trimming cost V 2 bases and J 5 bases, with 11 bases left between them. The CDR3 loop spans 14 amino acids. Germline CDR1 is SGHTA and CDR2 is FQGNSA. Here the CDR3 reads CASSLTGVRDTQYF. The DNA of the CDR3 is TGTGCCAGCAGCTTAACCGGGGTTCGAGATACGCAGTATTTT.